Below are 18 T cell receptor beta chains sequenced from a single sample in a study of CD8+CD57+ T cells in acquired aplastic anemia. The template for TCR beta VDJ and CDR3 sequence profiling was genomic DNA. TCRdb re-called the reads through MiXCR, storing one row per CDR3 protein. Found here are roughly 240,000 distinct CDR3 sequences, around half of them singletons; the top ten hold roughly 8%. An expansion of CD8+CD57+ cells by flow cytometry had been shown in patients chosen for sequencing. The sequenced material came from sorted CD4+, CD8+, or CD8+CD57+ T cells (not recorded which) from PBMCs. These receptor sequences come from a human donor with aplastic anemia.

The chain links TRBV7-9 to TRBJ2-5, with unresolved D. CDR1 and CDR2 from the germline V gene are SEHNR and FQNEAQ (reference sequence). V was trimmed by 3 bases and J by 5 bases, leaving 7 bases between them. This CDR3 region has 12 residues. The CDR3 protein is CASSFVAETQYF. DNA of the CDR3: TGTGCCAGCAGCTTTGTCGCGGAGACCCAGTACTTC.

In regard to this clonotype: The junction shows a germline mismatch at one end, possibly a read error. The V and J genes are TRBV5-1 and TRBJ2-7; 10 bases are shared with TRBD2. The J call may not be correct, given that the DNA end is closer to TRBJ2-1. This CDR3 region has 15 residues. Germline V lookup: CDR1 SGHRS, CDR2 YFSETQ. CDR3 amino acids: CASSLGAGGSYEQFF. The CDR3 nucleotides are TGTGCCAGCAGCCTGGGAGCGGGGGGGTCTTACGAGCAGTTCTTC.

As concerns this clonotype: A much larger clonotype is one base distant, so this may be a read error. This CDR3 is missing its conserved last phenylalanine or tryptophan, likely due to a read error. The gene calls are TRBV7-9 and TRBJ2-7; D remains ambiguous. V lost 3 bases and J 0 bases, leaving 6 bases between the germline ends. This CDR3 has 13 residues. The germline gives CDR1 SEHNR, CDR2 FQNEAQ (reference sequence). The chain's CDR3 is CASSLGHSYEQYL. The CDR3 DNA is TGTGCCAGCAGCTTGGGCCACTCCTACGAGCAGTACCTC.

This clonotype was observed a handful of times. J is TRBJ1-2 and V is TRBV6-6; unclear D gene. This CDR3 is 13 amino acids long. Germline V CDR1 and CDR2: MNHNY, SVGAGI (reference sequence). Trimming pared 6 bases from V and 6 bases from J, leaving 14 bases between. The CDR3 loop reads CASRYTERDGYTF. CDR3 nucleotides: TGTGCCAGCAGGTACACAGAAAGAGATGGCTACACCTTC.

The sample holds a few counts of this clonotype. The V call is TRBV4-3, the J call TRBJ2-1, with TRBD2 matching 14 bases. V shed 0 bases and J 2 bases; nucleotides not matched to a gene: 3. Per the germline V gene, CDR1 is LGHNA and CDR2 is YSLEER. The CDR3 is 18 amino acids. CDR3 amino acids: CASSQDWTSGGPYNEQFF. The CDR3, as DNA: TGCGCCAGCAGCCAAGACTGGACTAGCGGGGGGCCCTACAATGAGCAGTTCTTC.

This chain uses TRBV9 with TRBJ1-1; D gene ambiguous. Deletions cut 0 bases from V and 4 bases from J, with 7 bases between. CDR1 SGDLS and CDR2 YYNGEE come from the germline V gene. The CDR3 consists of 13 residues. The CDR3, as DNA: TGTGCCAGCAGCGTAGTAGTGGGCACTGAAGCTTTCTTT. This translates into CASSVVVGTEAFF.

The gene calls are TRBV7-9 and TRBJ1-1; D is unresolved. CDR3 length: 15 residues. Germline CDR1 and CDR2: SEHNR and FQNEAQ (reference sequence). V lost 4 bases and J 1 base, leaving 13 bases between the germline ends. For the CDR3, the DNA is TGTGCCAGCAGCTCCCGTTACACCGAGAACACTGAAGCTTTCTTT. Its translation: CASSSRYTENTEAFF.

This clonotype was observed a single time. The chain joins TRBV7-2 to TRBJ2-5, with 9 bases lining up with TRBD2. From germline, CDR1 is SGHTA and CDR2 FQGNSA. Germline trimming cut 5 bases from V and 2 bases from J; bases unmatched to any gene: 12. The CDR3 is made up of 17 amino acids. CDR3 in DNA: TGTGCCAGCAGCCCTCGGGGGGTAGCGGGAGAACAAGAGACCCAGTACTTC. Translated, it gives CASSPRGVAGEQETQYF.

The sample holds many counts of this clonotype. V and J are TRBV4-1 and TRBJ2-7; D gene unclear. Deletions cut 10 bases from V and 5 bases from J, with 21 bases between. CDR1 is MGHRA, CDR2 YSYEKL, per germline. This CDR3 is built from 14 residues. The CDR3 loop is CATSRGPLANEQYF. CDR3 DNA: TGCGCCACCAGTAGAGGCCCGTTGGCCAACGAGCAGTACTTC.

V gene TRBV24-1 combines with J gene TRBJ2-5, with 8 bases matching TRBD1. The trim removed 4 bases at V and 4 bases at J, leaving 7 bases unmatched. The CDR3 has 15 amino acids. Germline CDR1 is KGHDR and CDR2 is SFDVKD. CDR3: CATSDPEGTGETQYF. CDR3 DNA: TGTGCCACCAGTGACCCGGAGGGGACAGGAGAGACCCAGTACTTC.

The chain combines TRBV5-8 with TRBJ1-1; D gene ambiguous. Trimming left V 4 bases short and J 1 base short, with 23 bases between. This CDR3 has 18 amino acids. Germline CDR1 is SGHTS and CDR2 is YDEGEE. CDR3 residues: CASSHPSGFDYTNTEAFF. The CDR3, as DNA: TGTGCCAGCAGCCACCCCTCGGGGTTCGACTATACGAACACTGAAGCTTTCTTT.

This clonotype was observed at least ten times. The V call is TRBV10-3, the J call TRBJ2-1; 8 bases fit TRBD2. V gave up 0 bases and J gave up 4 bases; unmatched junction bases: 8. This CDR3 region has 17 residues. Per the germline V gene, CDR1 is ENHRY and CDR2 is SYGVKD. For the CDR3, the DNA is TGTGCCATCAGTGAGTCGGATAGCGGGAAACTTTACAATGAGCAGTTCTTC. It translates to CAISESDSGKLYNEQFF.

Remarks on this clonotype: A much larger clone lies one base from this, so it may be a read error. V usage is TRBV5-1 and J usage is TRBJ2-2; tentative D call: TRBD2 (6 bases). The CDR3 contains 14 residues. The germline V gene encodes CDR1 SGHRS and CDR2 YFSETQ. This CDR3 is CASSWGEESGEPFF. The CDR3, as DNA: TGCGCCAGCAGCTGGGGGGAGGAGTCCGGGGAGCCGTTTTTT.

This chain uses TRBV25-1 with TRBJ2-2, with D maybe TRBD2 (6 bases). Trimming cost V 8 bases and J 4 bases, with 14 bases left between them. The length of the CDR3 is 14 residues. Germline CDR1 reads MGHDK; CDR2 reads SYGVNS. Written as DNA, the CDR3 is TGTGCCAGCTTCCCCCGGGACTCCACCGGGGAGCTGTTTTTT. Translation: CASFPRDSTGELFF.

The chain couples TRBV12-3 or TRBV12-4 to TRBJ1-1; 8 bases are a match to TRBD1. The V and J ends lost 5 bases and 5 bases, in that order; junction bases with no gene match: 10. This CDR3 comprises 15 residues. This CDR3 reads CASSLPTGGQTEAFF. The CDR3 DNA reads TGTGCCAGCAGTCTACCAACAGGGGGTCAGACTGAAGCTTTCTTT.

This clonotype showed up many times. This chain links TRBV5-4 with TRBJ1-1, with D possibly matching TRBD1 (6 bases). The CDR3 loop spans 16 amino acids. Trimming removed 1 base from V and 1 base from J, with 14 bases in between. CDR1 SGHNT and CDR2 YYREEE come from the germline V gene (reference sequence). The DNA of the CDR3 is TGTGCCAGCAGCTTGAATTGGAACAGGGCGAACACTGAAGCTTTCTTT. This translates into CASSLNWNRANTEAFF. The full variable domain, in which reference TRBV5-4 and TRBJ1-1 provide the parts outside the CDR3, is ETGVTQSPTHLIKTRGQQVTLRCSSQSGHNTVSWYQQALGQGPQFIFQYYREEENGRGNFPPRFSGLQFPNYSSELNVNALELDDSALYLCASSLNWNRANTEAFFGQGTRLTVV.

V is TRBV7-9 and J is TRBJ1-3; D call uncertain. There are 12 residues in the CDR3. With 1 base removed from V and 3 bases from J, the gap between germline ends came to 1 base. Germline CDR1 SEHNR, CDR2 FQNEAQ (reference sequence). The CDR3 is CASSLDGNTIYF. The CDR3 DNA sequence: TGTGCCAGCAGCTTAGATGGAAACACCATATATTTT.

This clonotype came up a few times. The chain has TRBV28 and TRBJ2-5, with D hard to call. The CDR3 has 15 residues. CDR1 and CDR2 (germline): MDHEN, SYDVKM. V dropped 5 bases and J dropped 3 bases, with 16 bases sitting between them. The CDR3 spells CASSPSHEIEETQYF. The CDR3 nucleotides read TGTGCCAGCAGTCCCTCACACGAGATAGAAGAGACCCAGTACTTC.